This T cell receptor beta chain was captured in a study of blood T cell repertoires in COVID-19. Study-wide context: There were acute and convalescent COVID-19 samples, and they came from the United States, Italy and Spain.

The J segment lost 5 bases and the V segment lost 4 bases, leaving 3 bases of the junction unmatched. The germline V gene has CDR1 LGHDT and CDR2 YNNKEL (reference sequence). The CDR3 sequence is 13 residues long. Data came from immunoSEQ multiplex PCR; TCRdb stores just in-frame clones and leaves some out. The sample contains about 74,000 clones, around 88% of which appear only once. The receptor was isolated from a woman older than 75 with active or convalescent COVID-19. The chain combines TRBV3-1 (or the pseudogene TRBV3-2) with TRBJ2-7, with 9 bases that match TRBD1. The sequencing input was peripheral blood. The DNA for the CDR3 is TGTGCCAGCAGCCTACAGGGGGCCAACGAGCAGTACTTC. It is translated as CASSLQGANEQYF.